The TCR beta chain under discussion was sequenced for a study of T cells after yellow fever vaccination. Study-wide results and caveats: Subsequent booster samples again held most clones from primary vaccination (96% CD4, about 90% CD8). Few clonotypes appeared in both CD4 and CD8 compartments. Repertoires obtained by FACS sorting could include abundant clonotypes that entered as contaminants from the bulk population.

A word on this clonotype: Its antigen is currently unknown.

The authors made TCR cDNA by 5'RACE template switching, adding a universal primer site and UMIs. TCRdb redid the calling of the 5' RACE reads with MiXCR, one entry per CDR3 protein. This sample has approximately 510,000 distinct CDR3 sequences, with 20% to 25% found just once. Trimming cost V 6 bases and J 9 bases, with 18 bases left between them. Per germline, CDR1 SGHAT and CDR2 FQNNGV. The CDR3 consists of 14 residues. The source material was PBMCs, sampled around 3 weeks after the first yellow fever vaccination. This clonotype was sampled from a man aged 18 to 29 who received the YFV17D yellow fever vaccine. The chain recombines TRBV11-2 with TRBJ2-1, with D unclear. The CDR3 DNA follows: TGTGCCAGCAGTTCCCCCCCCGGTCACAGTGAGCAGTTCTTC. It yields the protein CASSSPPGHSEQFF.